The next 16 T cell receptor beta chains were all read from a single sample in a study of Ad26.COV2.S vaccination and SARS-CoV-2 variants. Measured with immunoSEQ multiplex PCR; TCRdb has only the in-frame clones, and not every one. The data show tens of thousands of clones, about 83% seen once. The sample here was peripheral blood, taken after recovery from COVID-19. The receptors were sampled from a human donor who had recovered from COVID-19.

This clone is a singleton in its sample. The chain combines TRBV2 with TRBJ2-7; D is possibly TRBD1 (6 bases). In germline, CDR1 is SNHLY, CDR2 FYNNEI. The CDR3 consists of 14 residues. Trimming left V 6 bases short and J 1 base short, with 13 bases between. The CDR3 DNA reads TGTGCCAGCAGGGCGACAGGCAATTCCTACGAGCAGTACTTC. Amino acids: CASRATGNSYEQYF.

This clone has a handful of counts. The chain uses TRBV9 and TRBJ1-2; 7 bases are a match to TRBD1. The trim removed 3 bases at V and 7 bases at J, leaving 12 bases unmatched. The CDR3 has 15 amino acids. CDR1 SGDLS and CDR2 YYNGEE come from the germline V gene. The CDR3 DNA is TGTGCCAGCAGCGCGTCGCCCGGGACAGCCCCTGGCTACACCTTC. Its translation: CASSASPGTAPGYTF.

The rearrangement links TRBV2 to TRBJ2-5; TRBD2 aligns across 14 bases. The CDR3 has 17 residues. Losses at the gene ends were 5 bases for V and 5 bases for J; bases not matched to a gene: 10. The germline gives CDR1 SNHLY, CDR2 FYNNEI. The CDR3 protein is CASSFWRLAGGGETQYF. CDR3 in DNA: TGTGCCAGCAGTTTTTGGCGACTAGCGGGAGGGGGGGAGACCCAGTACTTC.

The gene calls are TRBV25-1 and TRBJ2-1; D not certain. V was pared by 8 bases and J by 0 bases, with 11 bases between. The CDR3 is 14 residues long. CDR1 is MGHDK and CDR2 is SYGVNS in the germline V gene. CDR3 nucleotides: TGTGCCAGCCGTAGCCCGAGCTCCTACAATGAGCAGTTCTTC. It codes for CASRSPSSYNEQFF. The variable domain in full, completed from reference TRBV25-1 and TRBJ2-1, reads EADIYQTPRYLVIGTGKKITLECSQTMGHDKMYWYQQDPGMELHLIHYSYGVNSTEKGDLSSESTVSRIRTEHFPLTLESARPSHTSQYLCASRSPSSYNEQFFGPGTRLTVL.

Details on this clone: At the DNA level, this CDR3 is encoded by other sequences in the same sample as well. This sequence joins TRBV4-1 and TRBJ1-1; no firm D call. The V gene lost 3 bases and the J gene lost 0 bases, with 8 bases spanning the gap. CDR3 length: 14 amino acids. Germline V gene lookup returns CDR1 MGHRA and CDR2 YSYEKL. The CDR3 DNA follows: TGCGCCAGCAGCCAGGAAAGATTGAACACTGAAGCTTTCTTT. It codes for CASSQERLNTEAFF.

This clone has just a few counts. The chain carries TRBV29-1 and TRBJ2-3, with no clear D. V lost 2 bases and J lost 2, with 5 bases in between. The CDR3 is 12 residues long. CDR1 SQVTM and CDR2 ANQGSEA come from the germline V gene. CDR3 DNA: TGCAGCGTTGAATTCGCCACAGATACGCAGTATTTT. Translating it yields CSVEFATDTQYF.

The V gene is TRBV5-1, the J gene TRBJ2-5; D call uncertain. Trimming cost V 3 bases and J 2 bases, with 2 bases left between them. This CDR3 is built from 11 residues. Germline values: CDR1 SGHRS, CDR2 YFSETQ. The CDR3 DNA is TGCGCCAGCAGCTCACAAGAGACCCAGTACTTC. Protein: CASSSQETQYF. Full variable domain (missing parts from reference TRBV5-1 and TRBJ2-5): KAGVTQTPRYLIKTRGQQVTLSCSPISGHRSVSWYQQTPGQGLQFLFEYFSETQRNKGNFPGRFSGRQFSNSRSEMNVSTLELGDSALYLCASSSQETQYFGPGTRLLVL.

The gene calls are TRBV19 and TRBJ1-6; 10 nucleotides align to TRBD1. The J segment lost 9 bases and the V segment lost 7 bases, leaving 6 bases of the junction unmatched. This CDR3 spans 14 amino acids. CDR1 and CDR2 from the germline V gene are LNHDA and SQIVND (reference sequence). CDR3 bases: TGTGCCAGTACGCCGACAGGGGGCGTTTCACCCCTCCACTTT. It specifies CASTPTGGVSPLHF.

The chain is built from TRBV5-1 and TRBJ1-3; D is unresolved. The germline gives CDR1 SGHRS, CDR2 YFSETQ. Between the trimmed V and J ends, which lost 3 bases and 4 bases, there was a span of 8 bases. The CDR3 sequence is 13 residues long. The CDR3 DNA is TGCGCCAGCAGCTGGGGTTCGGGAAACACCATATATTTT. Amino acids: CASSWGSGNTIYF.

This sequence joins TRBV6-1 and TRBJ2-6, with 8 bases aligning to TRBD1. V shed 4 bases and J 0 bases; nucleotides not matched to a gene: 8. Germline V gene lookup returns CDR1 MNHNS and CDR2 SASEGT. The length of the CDR3 is 18 residues. The CDR3 protein is CASSADGQGFSGANVLTF. The CDR3 DNA is TGTGCCAGCAGTGCCGACGGACAGGGCTTCTCTGGGGCCAACGTCCTGACTTTC.

This chain connects TRBV19 to TRBJ1-2; TRBD1 might be the D (5 bases). Germline V gene sequence: CDR1 LNHDA, CDR2 SQIVND (reference sequence). The CDR3 contains 15 residues. Trimming took 4 bases from V and 8 from J, leaving 20 bases between them. The CDR3 loop reads CASSTSGTLVGGYTF. The CDR3 coding sequence is TGTGCCAGTAGTACCTCGGGGACTCTTGTAGGGGGCTACACCTTC.

This chain connects TRBV6-1 to TRBJ2-2; D is perhaps TRBD1 (9 bases). The germline V gene encodes CDR1 MNHNS and CDR2 SASEGT. V lost 4 bases, J lost 4 bases, and 16 bases lay in between. The length of the CDR3 is 16 residues. The CDR3 nucleotides read TGTGCCAGCAGTGCGGGAGGGACAGGGAGCACCGGGGAGCTGTTTTTT. This codes for CASSAGGTGSTGELFF.

The rearrangement joins TRBV11-2 to TRBJ2-7; 7 bases align to TRBD1. The CDR3 sequence is 13 residues long. V lost 3 bases to trimming and J lost 6 bases; unmatched junction nucleotides: 5. Germline CDR1 and CDR2: SGHAT and FQNNGV. CDR3 coding DNA: TGTGCCAGCAGCTTTGACAGGGATTCCGAGCAGTACTTC. Its protein is CASSFDRDSEQYF.

The gene calls are TRBV24-1 and TRBJ1-1; D call uncertain. The V end was cut by 4 bases, the J end by 6 bases, with 11 bases between. Per germline, CDR1 KGHDR and CDR2 SFDVKD. The CDR3 covers 13 residues. The CDR3 sequence is CATSDSRDPEAFF. CDR3 in DNA: TGTGCCACCAGTGACTCCCGTGATCCTGAAGCTTTCTTT.

The CDR3 sequence: CASSRRRGDGNIQYF. The CDR3 region has the DNA TGTGCCAGCAGCCGGCGCAGGGGCGACGGAAACATTCAGTACTTC. The chain has TRBV21-1 and TRBJ2-4; TRBD1, the table's D call, lacks a check against the DNA. TRBV21-1 represents a pseudogene. The CDR3 totals 15 residues.

The chain recombines TRBV6-1 with TRBJ2-3; tentatively, D is TRBD1 or TRBD2 (5 bases each). The CDR3 extends over 12 amino acids. Germline values: CDR1 MNHNS, CDR2 SASEGT. Trimming removed 2 bases at V and 6 bases at J, with 6 bases between. This CDR3 reads CASSEWGDTQYF. CDR3 nucleotides: TGTGCCAGCAGTGAATGGGGGGATACGCAGTATTTT.